This TCR beta chain was obtained from a study of CD8+ T cells in alopecia areata. Study in general: Treated individuals took tofacitinib by mouth, 5 to 10 mg twice daily.

Treatment meaning: oral pan-JAK inhibitor, 5-10 mg twice daily. RNA was isolated and reverse transcribed to cDNA, the sequencing template. Profiling relied on immunoSEQ multiplex PCR, and the TCRdb table lists in-frame clones only, not all of them. The sample lists a few hundred thousand clones, roughly 56% occurring once. Regarding the study as a whole: The study found tofacitinib significantly decreased scalp clonality and expanded CD8+ clones among the top 100. In patients, TCRs were shared less clearly than in mice, and HLA may possibly be involved.

This CDR3 is 13 amino acids long. Germline loops: CDR1 SGDLS, CDR2 YYNGEE. V was pared by 7 bases and J by 5 bases, with 15 bases between. In its sample, this clone was seen a few times. Antigen specificity is unknown. This TCR was recovered from a human donor with alopecia areata. Source: CD4+ T cells sorted from blood, taken at week 4, from a patient treated with tofacitinib. This chain uses TRBV9 with TRBJ2-5; D may be TRBD2 (5 bases). The CDR3 DNA reads TGTGCCAGCCAACCAGGACTCGGGGAGACCCAGTACTTC. Translation: CASQPGLGETQYF.